This T cell receptor beta chain appears in the sequencing data of a study of human T cells and chemical hapten exposure. Extraction yielded total RNA from whole blood (unfractionated). The library attached unique molecular identifiers to individual cDNA molecules. One entry per CDR3 protein, called by TCRdb with MiXCR from the reads. The sample holds 120,000 or so distinct CDR3 sequences; about 8.9% are singletons and the top ten take roughly 1.5%. This CDR3 is built from 16 residues. Germline CDR1 and CDR2: MGHDK and SYGVNS. Trimming cost V 4 bases and J 3 bases; bases outside gene matches: 3. This receptor was obtained from a human donor in good health. Some clones in this sample may be carry-over from other donors' samples. Sequenced sample: whole blood. The rearrangement links TRBV25-1 to TRBJ2-1; 13 bases match TRBD2. The CDR3 coding sequence is TGTGCCAGCAGTGGACTAGCGGGAGGAAACTACAATGAGCAGTTCTTC. It translates to CASSGLAGGNYNEQFF.